These 15 T cell receptor beta chains came from one sample sequenced in a study of control samples from healthy donors and cancer patients. The assay was immunoSEQ multiplex PCR, and TCRdb's table has in-frame clones only and misses some. The sample carries approximately 110,000 clones, about nine tenths recorded once. Sequencing was done on a sample of blood. These TCRs come from a young woman in good health.

The chain joins TRBV30 to TRBJ2-3; TRBD1 matches at 8 bases. CDR1 GTSNPN and CDR2 SVGIG come from the germline V gene (reference sequence). The CDR3 length is 15 residues. The ends lost 1 base at V and 1 base at J; junction bases unmatched: 4. The DNA for the CDR3 is TGTGCCTGGAGTGGGGACAGGACCCGCACAGATACGCAGTATTTT. It yields the protein CAWSGDRTRTDTQYF.

The chain employs TRBV9 and TRBJ2-3; perhaps TRBD2 as D (5 bases). CDR3 length: 14 residues. The V end was cut by 4 bases, the J end by 2 bases, with 11 bases between. Germline CDR1 is SGDLS and CDR2 is YYNGEE. CDR3 amino acids: CASSITGSTDTQYF. Here the CDR3 DNA reads TGTGCCAGCAGCATCACGGGGTCCACAGATACGCAGTATTTT.

The chain carries TRBV28 and TRBJ2-7; 7 positions match TRBD1. This CDR3 has 12 amino acids. CDR1 and CDR2 (germline): MDHEN, SYDVKM. Losses at the gene ends were 7 bases for V and 3 bases for J; bases not matched to a gene: 3. CDR3 coding DNA: TGTGCCAGCACTAGACAGGGCTACGAGCAGTACTTC. Translation gives CASTRQGYEQYF.

This rearrangement joins TRBV7-9 to TRBJ2-5; D call uncertain. The CDR3 extends over 12 amino acids. Germline CDR1 is SEHNR and CDR2 is FQNEAQ (reference sequence). V was pared by 1 base and J by 5 bases, with 5 bases between. CDR3 loop: CASSLERETQYF. In DNA form, the CDR3 reads TGTGCCAGCAGCTTAGAACGGGAGACCCAGTACTTC. Full variable domain (remainder filled in from reference TRBV7-9 and TRBJ2-5): DTGVSQNPRHKITKRGQNVTFRCDPISEHNRLYWYRQTLGQGPEFLTYFQNEAQLEKSRLLSDRFSAERPKGSFSTLEIQRTEQGDSAMYLCASSLERETQYFGPGTRLLVL.

V usage is TRBV2 and J usage is TRBJ1-4; no clear D. V was pared by 8 bases and J by 7 bases, with 23 bases between. This CDR3 region has 16 residues. CDR1 SNHLY and CDR2 FYNNEI come from the germline V gene. The CDR3 DNA is TGTGCCAGCGTCACTACAGCGGTCCCGTTCAGTGAAAAACTGTTTTTT. This encodes CASVTTAVPFSEKLFF. The full variable domain, with the rest looked up from reference TRBV2 and TRBJ1-4, is EPEVTQTPSHQVTQMGQEVILRCVPISNHLYFYWYRQILGQKVEFLVSFYNNEISEKSEIFDDQFSVERPDGSNFTLKIRSTKLEDSAMYFCASVTTAVPFSEKLFFGSGTQLSVL.

The rearrangement joins TRBV7-2 to TRBJ2-5; a possible D gene is TRBD1 (6 bases). The CDR3 has 15 residues. Germline CDR1 reads SGHTA; CDR2 reads FQGNSA. Trimming removed 7 bases from V and 5 bases from J, with 20 bases in between. CDR3 protein: CASTPRVTGSETQYF. The CDR3 nucleotides are TGTGCCAGCACCCCTCGTGTCACAGGGAGCGAGACCCAGTACTTC.

Only one count was recorded for this clone. The chain is built from TRBV28 and TRBJ2-7; 11 bases are shared with TRBD2. Germline V gene data show CDR1 as MDHEN and CDR2 as SYDVKM. CDR3 length: 23 residues. Losses at the gene ends were 3 bases for V and 0 bases for J; bases not matched to a gene: 25. CDR3 region: CASSFLRGLAVTSPNLSSYEQYF. In DNA, the CDR3 is TGTGCCAGCAGTTTCCTGAGGGGACTAGCGGTAACTTCCCCAAACCTCAGCTCCTACGAGCAGTACTTC.

This chain connects TRBV28 to TRBJ1-5; D call uncertain. Trimming took 6 bases from V and 5 from J, leaving 17 bases between them. The CDR3 runs to 15 residues. CDR1 is MDHEN and CDR2 is SYDVKM in the germline V gene. The CDR3 reads CASSFRQTGHQPQHF. As DNA, the CDR3 is TGTGCCAGCAGCTTTCGACAAACCGGACATCAGCCCCAGCATTTT.

J is TRBJ2-3 and V is TRBV25-1; no firm D call. The CDR3 contains 15 residues. Deletions cut 4 bases from V and 4 bases from J, with 15 bases between. Germline-derived CDR1 and CDR2 are MGHDK and SYGVNS. As DNA, the CDR3 is TGTGCCAGCAGTGTGGCAGGATTGGCCGCAGATACGCAGTATTTT. This codes for CASSVAGLAADTQYF.

A note on this clone: Other DNA variants within this sample encode the same CDR3. The chain is built from TRBV9 and TRBJ2-1; D is tentatively TRBD1 or TRBD2 (6 bases each). The ends were cut back, 3 bases at V and 0 bases at J, with 25 bases in the middle. Germline V gene data show CDR1 as SGDLS and CDR2 as YYNGEE. There are 20 residues in the CDR3. In DNA form, the CDR3 reads TGTGCCAGCAGCGCCGGTGGGGGCCATGGGGGGCACTTCTCCTACAATGAGCAGTTCTTC. It specifies CASSAGGGHGGHFSYNEQFF.

CDR3 protein: CASSLRGSEQYF. CDR3 in DNA: TGCGCCAGCAGCCTAAGGGGAAGCGAGCAGTACTTC. The chain combines TRBV5-1 with TRBJ2-7, with D possibly matching TRBD1 (5 bases). Germline V gene lookup returns CDR1 SGHRS and CDR2 YFSETQ. The CDR3 covers 12 residues. Trimming stripped 4 bases from V and 6 bases from J, with 11 bases between.

The chain couples TRBV5-6 to TRBJ1-2; 9 bases are shared with TRBD1. The CDR3 length is 12 residues. V gave up 6 bases and J gave up 6 bases; unmatched junction bases: 3. The germline V gene encodes CDR1 SGHDT and CDR2 YYEEEE. DNA for the CDR3: TGTGCCAGCACCGGACAGGGGAATGGCTACACCTTC. Encoded protein: CASTGQGNGYTF.

The rearrangement joins TRBV5-4 to TRBJ2-5, with 8 bases that match TRBD1. CDR3 size: 14 residues. J lost 3 bases, V lost 5 bases, and 6 bases had no gene match. The germline V gene encodes CDR1 SGHNT and CDR2 YYREEE (reference sequence). The CDR3 region is CASRSGQAKETQYF. The CDR3 bases are TGTGCCAGCAGGTCGGGACAGGCAAAAGAGACCCAGTACTTC. The whole variable domain, filled in from reference TRBV5-4 and TRBJ2-5, reads ETGVTQSPTHLIKTRGQQVTLRCSSQSGHNTVSWYQQALGQGPQFIFQYYREEENGRGNFPPRFSGLQFPNYSSELNVNALELDDSALYLCASRSGQAKETQYFGPGTRLLVL.

The rearrangement joins TRBV7-9 to TRBJ1-1; D remains unclear. Germline CDR1 and CDR2: SEHNR and FQNEAQ (reference sequence). This CDR3 region has 16 residues. V was trimmed by 3 bases and J by 0 bases, leaving 14 bases between them. The CDR3 DNA follows: TGTGCCAGCAGCTTGCCACCGGACGGACTGAACACTGAAGCTTTCTTT. This codes for CASSLPPDGLNTEAFF.

To note about this clone: The germline gene is not matched at one end of the junction; a read error may be the cause. As DNA, the CDR3 is TGTGCCAGCAGCCAAGCGGGCAGCCCACGGACTGACGCTTTCTTT. Translation gives CASSQAGSPRTDAFF. The chain links TRBV3-1 (or the pseudogene TRBV3-2) to TRBJ1-1; D remains unclear. The CDR3 length is 15 residues. The germline CDR1 and CDR2 sequences are LGHDT and YNNKEL (reference sequence).